These 6 T cell receptor beta chains originate from one sample sequenced in a study of T-cell memory formation after mild COVID-19. TCRdb re-called the 5' RACE reads through MiXCR, storing one row per CDR3 protein. The table shows 130,000 to 150,000 distinct CDR3 sequences, with roughly 19% occurring only once. The sample taken for sequencing was PBMCs or a T cell subset sorted from them (not recorded which). These receptors came from an adult woman who had mild COVID-19 (a few samples of this study predate the infection). Cell type and time point are not known.

This clonotype showed up just once. For the CDR3, the DNA is TGTGCCAGCAGTTCCCTCCTCAGGGCGGGCGAGTTAGCCAAAAACATTCAGTACTTC. Translating it yields CASSSLLRAGELAKNIQYF. The chain links TRBV12-3 or TRBV12-4 to TRBJ2-4, with D perhaps given as TRBD1 or TRBD2 (5 bases each). The CDR3 is made up of 19 amino acids. V was clipped by 4 bases and J by 0 bases, with 22 bases between them.

In its sample, this clonotype was seen a few times. CDR3 protein: CSGGNTDTQYF. CDR3 DNA sequence: TGCAGCGGGGGGAACACAGATACGCAGTATTTT. V gene TRBV29-1 combines with J gene TRBJ2-3, with D tentatively TRBD1 or TRBD2 (5 bases each). Germline V gene sequence: CDR1 SQVTM, CDR2 ANQGSEA. The CDR3 length is 11 residues. V lost 7 bases to trimming and J lost 2 bases, with 7 bases between them.

This clonotype was observed a handful of times. This chain uses TRBV11-2 with TRBJ2-3; D gene unclear. Trimming took 1 base from V and 0 from J, leaving 11 bases between them. This CDR3 has 16 amino acids. Per the germline V gene, CDR1 is SGHAT and CDR2 is FQNNGV. The CDR3: CASSLARLTSTDTQYF. The CDR3 DNA reads as TGTGCCAGCAGCTTAGCGAGACTCACTAGCACAGATACGCAGTATTTT. Together with reference TRBV11-2 and TRBJ2-3, the CDR3 gives the full variable domain: EAGVAQSPRYKIIEKRQSVAFWCNPISGHATLYWYQQILGQGPKLLIQFQNNGVVDDSQLPKDRFSAERLKGVDSTLKIQPAKLEDSAVYLCASSLARLTSTDTQYFGPGTRLTVL.

V and J are TRBV11-2 and TRBJ2-1; 7 bases are a match to TRBD1. Per germline, CDR1 SGHAT and CDR2 FQNNGV. The CDR3 is 16 residues long. The junction had 9 bases not matched to a gene; V was cut back by 5 bases and J by 2 bases. CDR3 amino acids: CASSPRTGLTYNEQFF. In DNA form, the CDR3 reads TGTGCCAGCAGCCCCCGGACAGGATTAACCTACAATGAGCAGTTCTTC.

The chain recombines TRBV20-1 with TRBJ2-1; D uncertain. Germline V lookup: CDR1 DFQATT, CDR2 SNEGSKA (reference sequence). CDR3 length equals 12 residues. V was shortened by 0 bases and J by 7 bases, with 7 bases between the two germline ends. This chain's CDR3 is CSAREGTNEQFF. CDR3 DNA: TGCAGTGCTAGAGAGGGAACGAATGAGCAGTTCTTC.

The chain combines TRBV4-1 with TRBJ1-2; D unresolved. Germline CDR1 MGHRA, CDR2 YSYEKL. The CDR3 is 15 residues long. The V and J ends lost 3 bases and 4 bases respectively, with 15 bases between them. Written as DNA, the CDR3 is TGCGCCAGCAGCCAGGACCGGAGAGGGTCCTATGGCTACACCTTC. Protein: CASSQDRRGSYGYTF.